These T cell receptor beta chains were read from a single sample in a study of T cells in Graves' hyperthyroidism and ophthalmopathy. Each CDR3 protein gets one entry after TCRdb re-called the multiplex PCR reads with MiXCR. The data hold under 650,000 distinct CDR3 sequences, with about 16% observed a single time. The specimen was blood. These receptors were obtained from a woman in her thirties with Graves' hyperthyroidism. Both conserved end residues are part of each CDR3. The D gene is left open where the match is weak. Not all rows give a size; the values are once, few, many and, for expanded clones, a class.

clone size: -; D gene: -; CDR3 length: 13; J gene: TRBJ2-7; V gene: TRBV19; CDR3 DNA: TGTGCCAGTAGTCTTACAAACTACAATGAGCAGTACTTC; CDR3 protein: CASSLTNYNEQYF
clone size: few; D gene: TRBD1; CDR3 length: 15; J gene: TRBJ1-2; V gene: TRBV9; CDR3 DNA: TGTGCCAGCAGCGTAGGCAACAGGGGAGTCTATGGCTACACCTTC; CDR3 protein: CASSVGNRGVYGYTF
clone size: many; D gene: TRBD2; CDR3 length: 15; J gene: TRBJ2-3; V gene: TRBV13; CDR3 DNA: TGTGCCAGCAGCTCGACTAGCGGTAGCACAGATACGCAGTATTTT; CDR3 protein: CASSSTSGSTDTQYF
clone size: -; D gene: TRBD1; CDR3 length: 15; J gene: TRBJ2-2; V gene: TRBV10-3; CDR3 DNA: TGTGCCATCAGGGGACAGGGCACGAACACCGGGGAGCTGTTTTTT; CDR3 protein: CAIRGQGTNTGELFF
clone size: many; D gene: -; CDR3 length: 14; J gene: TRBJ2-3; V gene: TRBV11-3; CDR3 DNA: TGTGCCAGCAGCTTAGACTGGGCGTTGGAGGCGCAGTATTTT; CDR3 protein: CASSLDWALEAQYF
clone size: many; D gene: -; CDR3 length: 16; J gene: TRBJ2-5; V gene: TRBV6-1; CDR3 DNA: TGTGCCAGCACCATCGGCGGGACAGTGTACCAAGAGACCCAGTACTTC; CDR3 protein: CASTIGGTVYQETQYF
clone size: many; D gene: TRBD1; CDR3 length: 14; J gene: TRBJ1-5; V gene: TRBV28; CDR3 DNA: TGTGCCAGCGAAAGACAGGGGGCGGCTCAGCCCCAGCATTTT; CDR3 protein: CASERQGAAQPQHF
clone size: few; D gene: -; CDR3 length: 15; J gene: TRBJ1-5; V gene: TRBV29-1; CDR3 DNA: TGCAGCGTTGACGGTGGGGGGGACAGCAATCAGCCCCAGCATTTT; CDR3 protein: CSVDGGGDSNQPQHF
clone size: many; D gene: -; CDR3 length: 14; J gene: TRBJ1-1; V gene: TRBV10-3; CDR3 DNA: TGTGCCACCTGGGGGGGAGACATGAACACTGAAGCTTTCTTT; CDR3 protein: CATWGGDMNTEAFF
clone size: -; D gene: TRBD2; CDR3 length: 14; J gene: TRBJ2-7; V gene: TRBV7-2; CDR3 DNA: TGTGCCAGCAGCCCCTCGGGACTAGCTGTGGAGCAGTACTTC; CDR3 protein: CASSPSGLAVEQYF
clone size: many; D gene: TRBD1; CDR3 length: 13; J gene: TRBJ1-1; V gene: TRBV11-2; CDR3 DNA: TGTGCCAGCAGCTCGGACAGGGACACTGAAGCTTTCTTT; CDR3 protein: CASSSDRDTEAFF
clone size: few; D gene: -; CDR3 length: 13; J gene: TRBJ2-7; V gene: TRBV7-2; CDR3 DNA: TGTGCCAGCAGCTTAGAATGGTCCGGGCGGCGGTACTTC; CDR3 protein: CASSLEWSGRRYF
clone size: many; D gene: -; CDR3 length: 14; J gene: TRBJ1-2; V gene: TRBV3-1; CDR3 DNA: TGTGCCAGCAGCCAAGATCAGGGGTTCAATGGCTACACCTTC; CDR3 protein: CASSQDQGFNGYTF